The rows below give T cell receptor beta chains drawn from one sample of a study of identical twins. Each CDR3 protein gets one entry after TCRdb re-called the 5' RACE reads with MiXCR. The sample gives about 240,000 distinct CDR3 sequences, 7.5% of which show up once; 5.4% is in the top ten. This same sample was also part of a study on yellow fever vaccine responses in identical twins.

Sequenced sample: CD8+ T cells sorted from blood. Every receptor here comes from a woman aged 18-29 years in good health. Each CDR3 is given with its conserved first and last residue. The D gene is left open where the match is weak. Size tells how often a clone was seen (once, few, many) or the class of an expanded clone, and some rows leave it out.

J	V	size	D	DNA	CDR3
TRBJ2-1	TRBV7-7	once	TRBD2	TGTGCCAGCAGCCCTGAAGCGGGAGGGCCCTACAATGAGCAGTTCTTC	CASSPEAGGPYNEQFF
TRBJ2-2	TRBV29-1	many	TRBD1	TGCAGCGTTGATCCCGCCGGGACAGGCTACACCGGGGAGCTGTTTTTT	CSVDPAGTGYTGELFF
TRBJ1-5	TRBV10-3	many	TRBD1	TGTGCCATCAGTGCGACAGGGGGAGGCAATCAGCCCCAGCATTTT	CAISATGGGNQPQHF
TRBJ1-2	TRBV27	few	TRBD1	TGTGCCAGCAGTTTGAGATGGGACAGTAACTATGGCTACACCTTC	CASSLRWDSNYGYTF
TRBJ2-1	TRBV24-1	many	-	TGTGCCACCAGTGATTCGACAACTTACAATGAGCAGTTCTTC	CATSDSTTYNEQFF
TRBJ2-2	TRBV20-1	few	TRBD1	TGCAGTGCCGGGACAGGGGGCACCGGGGAGCTGTTTTTT	CSAGTGGTGELFF
TRBJ2-5	TRBV20-1	-	-	TGCAGCCCAGGGGAGACCCAGTACTTC	CSPGETQYF
TRBJ2-2	TRBV12-3/TRBV12-4	many	-	TGTGCCAGCAGTTCAGACTACACCGGGGAGCTGTTTTTT	CASSSDYTGELFF
TRBJ2-1	TRBV3-1	-	TRBD2	TGTGCCAGCAGCCCAGGACTAGCAAGCAATGAGCAGTTCTTC	CASSPGLASNEQFF
TRBJ2-1	TRBV12-3/TRBV12-4	many	-	TGTGCCAGCAGCCCCCTGGGGGGGGCCGAGCAGTTCTTC	CASSPLGGAEQFF
TRBJ1-5	TRBV5-5	many	TRBD1	TGTGCCAGCAGCCCAGGGACAGGGGATCAGCCCCAGCATTTT	CASSPGTGDQPQHF
TRBJ2-3	TRBV7-8	many	-	TGTGCCAGCAGCGCCGAGGGGATCTATAGCACAGATACGCAGTATTTT	CASSAEGIYSTDTQYF
TRBJ2-1	TRBV2	few	TRBD2	TGTGCCACAACTAGCGTCGAGCACAATGAGCAGTTCTTC	CATTSVEHNEQFF
TRBJ1-1	TRBV24-1	-	TRBD1	TGTGCCACCAGTGACCAGACAGGGGAAGCTTTCTTT	CATSDQTGEAFF
TRBJ2-5	TRBV25-1	many	TRBD1	TGTGCCAGCAGTGAATTGACAGGGGGAGATGAGACCCAGTACTTC	CASSELTGGDETQYF
TRBJ2-7	TRBV18	many	TRBD1	TGTGCCAGCTCACCCCCGGACAGGGGGGGGTCCTACGAGCAGTACTTC	CASSPPDRGGSYEQYF
TRBJ1-4	TRBV3-1	-	-	TGTGCCAGCAGCCAAGACTCAGCAGGAAAGTCAACTAATGAAAAACTGTTTTTT	CASSQDSAGKSTNEKLFF
TRBJ1-2	TRBV5-1	many	-	TGCGCCAGCGGGGACAACTATGGCTACACCTTC	CASGDNYGYTF
TRBJ1-2	TRBV29-1	many	-	TGCAGCGTTGAAGACCTGGAGGATCGGTATGGCTACACCTTC	CSVEDLEDRYGYTF
TRBJ2-5	TRBV29-1	many	TRBD2	TGCAGCGTTGACGTCGGGAGGGCCGGAGAGACCCAGTACTTC	CSVDVGRAGETQYF
TRBJ1-2	TRBV12-3/TRBV12-4	few	TRBD1	TGTGCCAGCAGTTTCCGCACCCCATCGGCCCTTTACAGGGGAAACTATGGCTACACCTTC	CASSFRTPSALYRGNYGYTF
TRBJ2-3	TRBV7-9	-	TRBD1	TGTGCCAGCAGTCCCTCACAGGGGGCGAGTGTAGATACGCAGTATTTT	CASSPSQGASVDTQYF
TRBJ2-2	TRBV12-3/TRBV12-4	many	-	TGTGCCAGCACCTACTCCGGGATGGTCGGGGAGCTGTTTTTT	CASTYSGMVGELFF
TRBJ2-1	TRBV20-1	many	TRBD2	TGCAGTGCTAGAGATCTAGAGCGGGAGTACAATGAGCAGTTCTTC	CSARDLEREYNEQFF
TRBJ1-4	TRBV2	many	-	TGTGCCAGCAGTCCGGACAGCACAGTGGAAAAACTGTTTTTT	CASSPDSTVEKLFF
TRBJ2-7	TRBV4-1	-	TRBD2	TGCGCCAGCAGCCAACGGACTAGCGGGAGGAACGAGCAGTACTTC	CASSQRTSGRNEQYF
TRBJ1-1	TRBV7-9	few	TRBD1	TGTGCCAGCAGCACGCCGGGACAGGGAAGCGCTGAAGCTTTCTTT	CASSTPGQGSAEAFF
TRBJ2-7	TRBV20-1	few	TRBD2	TGCAGTGCTAGAGACCTCAGCGGGAGGGTCTACGAGCAGTACTTC	CSARDLSGRVYEQYF
TRBJ2-1	TRBV27	few	-	TGTGCCAGCAGTCCCTCCCTCTCTAGCTACGTCCCACCCAGTGAGCAGTTCTTC	CASSPSLSSYVPPSEQFF
TRBJ2-7	TRBV29-1	-	TRBD2	TGCAGCTCAGTCCTAGCGGGTGAGCAGTACTTC	CSSVLAGEQYF
TRBJ2-1	TRBV10-3	-	-	TGTGCCATCAGTGAGATGTACCCCCCGGACAATGAGCAGTTCTTC	CAISEMYPPDNEQFF
TRBJ1-4	TRBV4-1	many	TRBD1	TGCGCCAGCAGCCAAGATGGGGGACAGAACTATAATGAAAAACTGTTTTTT	CASSQDGGQNYNEKLFF
TRBJ2-1	TRBV3-1	many	TRBD2	TGTGCCAGCTCGTACGCCTTAGCGGGAACGTACAATGAGCAGTTCTTC	CASSYALAGTYNEQFF
TRBJ2-1	TRBV7-2	few	TRBD2	TGTGCCAGCAGCTTACGGGGTTGGCACTACGAGCCGTCAGCGGGAGAATACAATGAGCAGTTCTTC	CASSLRGWHYEPSAGEYNEQFF
TRBJ2-1	TRBV3-1	-	-	TGTGCCAGCAGCCTAATAGAGGGGTCCGGAGAGCAGTTCTTC	CASSLIEGSGEQFF
TRBJ2-1	TRBV5-6	few	-	TGTGCCAGCAGCTTGCCCAGCGGCAATGAGCAGTTCTTC	CASSLPSGNEQFF
TRBJ2-2	TRBV29-1	few	-	TGCAGCGTTGAAGATCGTACTAGGTTGATCGGGGAGCTGTTTTTT	CSVEDRTRLIGELFF
TRBJ1-1	TRBV5-1	many	-	TGCGCCAGCAGCCTAACCACAGGGTACACTGAAGCTTTCTTT	CASSLTTGYTEAFF
TRBJ2-3	TRBV28	few	-	TGTGCCAGCAGTGGGGGGGTTGACCCGGGACAGAAGTATAGCACAGATACGCAGTATTTT	CASSGGVDPGQKYSTDTQYF
TRBJ1-1	TRBV7-8	few	-	TGTGCCAGCAGCTCCCATCCCGAGGATTGGAACACTGAAGCTTTCTTT	CASSSHPEDWNTEAFF
TRBJ2-7	TRBV27	few	TRBD1	TGTGCCAGCAGTTCCGACAGGGGACTGACTAGAGAGCAGTACTTC	CASSSDRGLTREQYF
TRBJ2-1	TRBV11-2	-	-	TGTGCCGAGGGGCCCTCCTACAATGAGCAGTTCTTC	CAEGPSYNEQFF
TRBJ1-4	TRBV28	few	-	TGTGCCAGCAGTTTTTATCTAAATGAAAAACTGTTTTTT	CASSFYLNEKLFF
TRBJ1-5	TRBV7-8	-	-	TGTGCCAGCAGCTTAGGGGGATACAATCAGCCCCAGCATTTT	CASSLGGYNQPQHF
TRBJ2-3	TRBV14	-	TRBD2	TGTGCCAGCAGCCAAGCTGATCTAGCGGGAGCATCAGATACGCAGTATTTT	CASSQADLAGASDTQYF
TRBJ2-3	TRBV3-1	-	-	TGTGCCTCCTGCCAAGTCGGGGTTAGCGGTTCAGATACGCAGTATTTT	CASCQVGVSGSDTQYF
TRBJ1-1	TRBV12-3/TRBV12-4	-	-	TGTGCCAGCAGTTTACTCTCTTGGGGGGATGAAGCTTTCTTT	CASSLLSWGDEAFF
TRBJ2-1	TRBV12-5	few	-	TGTGCTAGTGGTTACCCCCCGGGACACGAGCAGTTCTTC	CASGYPPGHEQFF
TRBJ1-1	TRBV2	-	-	TGTGCCAGCAGGGACACGAGAGGTAACACTGAAGCTTTCTTT	CASRDTRGNTEAFF
TRBJ1-1	TRBV4-1	many	-	TGCGCCAGCGTTGGTAACGCTGAAGCTTTCTTT	CASVGNAEAFF
TRBJ2-5	TRBV4-1	-	-	TGCGCCAGCAGGCCAAGATACCAGGGCAAAGAGACCCAGTACTTC	CASRPRYQGKETQYF
TRBJ2-6	TRBV5-1	many	TRBD1	TGCGCCAGCAGGAGACCAATCGGACAGGGGGTACTTTCTGGGGCCAACGTCCTGACTTTC	CASRRPIGQGVLSGANVLTF
TRBJ2-3	TRBV11-2	few	-	TGTGCCAGCAGCCCCGGACAGTACACAGATACGCAGTATTTT	CASSPGQYTDTQYF
TRBJ2-1	TRBV2	medium-sized	TRBD2	TGTGCCATCCGTAGCGGGGGGGCCTATGGCTCCTACAATGAGCAGTTCTTC	CAIRSGGAYGSYNEQFF
TRBJ2-3	TRBV5-1	-	-	TGCGCCAGCAGCTTGGCTGGCAGGGTTTCAGATACGCAGTATTTT	CASSLAGRVSDTQYF
TRBJ2-1	TRBV2	many	-	TGTGCCAGCAGTGAGGCGGCCGAACAGGCCTCCTACAATGAGCAGTTCTTC	CASSEAAEQASYNEQFF
TRBJ2-7	TRBV6-5	many	-	TGTGCCAGCAGTCCTGAGACCAACCCGCCCGGCTGGGGCTTCGTAGGTAGTTACGAGCAGTACTTC	CASSPETNPPGWGFVGSYEQYF
TRBJ2-2	TRBV28	-	-	TGTGCCAGCAGGGCCCCTTCGCTCATCGTCGGGGAGCTGTTTTTT	CASRAPSLIVGELFF
TRBJ2-3	TRBV7-9	many	-	TGTGCCAGCAGCTCCGGCAGTGGAGATACGCAGTATTTT	CASSSGSGDTQYF